The following is a T cell receptor (beta chain) sequence with its context. Its antigen has not been determined. No quality values exist for individual bases; no much larger clone is one base distant. The data belong to a study of Ad26.COV2.S vaccination and SARS-CoV-2 variants (dated by TCRdb to the early 2020s). As for the study more broadly: Vaccine-arm donors were drawn from COV1001, a multicentre, randomized, double-blind, placebo-controlled phase I-IIa trial of Ad26.COV2.S in healthy adults. Dosing of Ad26.COV2.S was intramuscular, at either 5x10^10 or 1x10^11 viral particles, delivered as one shot or as two shots spaced 56 days apart. Sequencing of the TCRbeta repertoire served to evaluate the specificity and breadth of SARS-CoV-2-reactive T cell receptors following Ad26.COV2.S vaccination. The TCR-sequenced set comprised around 32 samples: around 20 Ad26.COV2.S vaccine recipients, 5 placebo recipients and 8 SARS-CoV-2 convalescent individuals. Trial participants were randomized into five groups of five, in which low-dose or high-dose Ad26.COV2.S was given once or twice, or placebo was given on both occasions. Investigators did not know the trial group allocation while performing experiments and assessing outcomes. Broader findings and caveats from the paper: Vaccine and placebo recipients had comparable non-spike TCR breadth, which fits with the vaccine containing only spike. Spike-specific TCR breadth was higher in Ad26.COV2.S recipients than in placebo recipients (P = 0.0014). The authors noted that the TCR breadth and depth analyses may have underestimated total T cell responses. After vaccination, substantial breadth of spike-specific CD8+ and CD4+ T cell responses was reported. The study was not powered for comparison of responses between vaccine doses or regimens.

The immunoSEQ Assay was the method used to sequence TCRbeta CDR3 regions. After extraction, genomic DNA underwent amplification by bias-controlled multiplex PCR, followed by high-throughput sequencing. The paper's processing steps were these. To quantify the absolute abundance of each unique TCRbeta CDR3 region, sequences were collapsed and filtered. Usable DNA was measured by amplifying reference genes present in all nucleated cells, and TCRbeta template counts were normalized to that usable DNA to estimate T cell fraction. Repertoire TCRs were annotated as SARS-CoV-2-specific when V gene, CDR3 amino acid sequence and J gene were exactly matched to a known reactive TCR set. MIRA supplied the reference SARS-CoV-2 TCR set, which was filtered for enrichment in COVID-19-positive ImmuneCODE repertoires so that public or cross-reactive TCRs were removed. Using the MIRA antigens, annotated TCRs were further analysed by specific ORF or by position within an ORF. Depth was the summed frequency of annotated unique rearrangements, while breadth was defined as annotated unique rearrangements over total unique productive rearrangements. Two-sided Wilcoxon rank-sum tests were used to compare TCR breadth between groups. As stored in TCRdb, this immuneACCESS dataset retains in-frame rearrangements with V and J assigned. A fraction of the clones does not appear; measured against another copy, unresolved V genes explain less than half of the discrepancy, and the remainder lacks a known reason. V, J and clone size were drawn from that table, and D and trimming were deduced from the DNA. Across this sample there are some 420,000 clones, with roughly 90% seen only once. Of the sample, about 3.6% falls within the top ten clones.

The treatment or condition label here, explained by the study, means: some 19 received Ad26.COV2.S at low or high dose, single or two shots; several received placebo; per-sample allocation not given. For vaccine and placebo recipients, the sequenced repertoires came from samples collected on day 63 after the first injection. In Cohort 1b, 25 to 30 adults aged 18-55 years were enrolled at a single site in Boston, USA, between 29 July and 7 August 2020. Ad26.COV2.S consisted of a replication-incompetent adenovirus type 26 vector by which a prefusion-stabilized SARS-CoV-2 spike protein from the original Wuhan strain was expressed. The source material was peripheral blood, sampled in a trial of Ad26.COV2.S vaccine versus placebo. This sequence was found in a person between 18 and 60 years old who received the Ad26.COV2.S COVID-19 vaccine or a placebo.

The CDR3 corresponds to CASSTPEGREETQYF. The DNA sequence reads TGTGCCAGTAGTACCCCTGAAGGCAGGGAAGAGACCCAGTACTTC. The chain couples TRBV19 to TRBJ2-5, and perhaps TRBD1 as D gene, on 5 matching bases. Sequences LNHDA (CDR1) and SQIVND (CDR2) are obtained from the germline V gene (reference sequence). V was cut back by 4 bases and J by 3 bases, leaving a gap of 15 bases between them. Including cysteine and phenylalanine, the CDR3 has 15 amino acids. The retained sequence is limited to the CDR3, 45 bases, with the frame set at the first base.